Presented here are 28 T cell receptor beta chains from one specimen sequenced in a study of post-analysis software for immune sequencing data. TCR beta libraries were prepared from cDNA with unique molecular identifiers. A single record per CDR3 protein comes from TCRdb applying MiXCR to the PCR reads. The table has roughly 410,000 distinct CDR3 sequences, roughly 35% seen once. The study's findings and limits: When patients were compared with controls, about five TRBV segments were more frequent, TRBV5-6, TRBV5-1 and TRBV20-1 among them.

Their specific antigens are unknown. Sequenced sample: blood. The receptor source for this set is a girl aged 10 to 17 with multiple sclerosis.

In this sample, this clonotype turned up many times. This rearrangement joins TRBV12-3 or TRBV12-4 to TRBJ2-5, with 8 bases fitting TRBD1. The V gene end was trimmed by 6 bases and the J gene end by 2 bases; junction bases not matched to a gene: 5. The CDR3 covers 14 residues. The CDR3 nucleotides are TGTGCCAGCAGCCCTGGACAGGGACAAGAGACCCAGTACTTC. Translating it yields CASSPGQGQETQYF.

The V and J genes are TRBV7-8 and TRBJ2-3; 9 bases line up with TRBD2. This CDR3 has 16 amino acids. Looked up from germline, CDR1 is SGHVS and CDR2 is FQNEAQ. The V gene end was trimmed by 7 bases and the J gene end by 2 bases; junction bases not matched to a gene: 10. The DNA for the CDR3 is TGTGCCAGCATCCTCAGGCGGGGGGGTGACACAGATACGCAGTATTTT. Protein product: CASILRRGGDTDTQYF.

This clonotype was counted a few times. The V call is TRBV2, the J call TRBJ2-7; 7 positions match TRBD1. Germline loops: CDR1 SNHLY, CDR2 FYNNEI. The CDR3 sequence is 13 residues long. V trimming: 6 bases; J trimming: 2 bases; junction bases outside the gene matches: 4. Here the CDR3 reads CASSGTATYEQYF. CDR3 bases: TGTGCCAGCAGCGGGACAGCGACCTACGAGCAGTACTTC.

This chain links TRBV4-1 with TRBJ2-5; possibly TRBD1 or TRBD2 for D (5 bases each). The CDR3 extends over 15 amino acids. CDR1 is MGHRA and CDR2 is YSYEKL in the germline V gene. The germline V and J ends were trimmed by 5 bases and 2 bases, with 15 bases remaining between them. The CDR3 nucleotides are TGCGCCAGCAGCAAGTGGGACCCGGGGCAAGAGACCCAGTACTTC. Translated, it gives CASSKWDPGQETQYF.

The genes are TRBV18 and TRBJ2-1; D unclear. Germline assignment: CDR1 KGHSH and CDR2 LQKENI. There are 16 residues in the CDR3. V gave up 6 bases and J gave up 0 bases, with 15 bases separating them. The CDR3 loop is CASSNPRLASYNEQFF. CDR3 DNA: TGTGCCAGCTCGAACCCAAGGCTGGCCTCCTACAATGAGCAGTTCTTC.

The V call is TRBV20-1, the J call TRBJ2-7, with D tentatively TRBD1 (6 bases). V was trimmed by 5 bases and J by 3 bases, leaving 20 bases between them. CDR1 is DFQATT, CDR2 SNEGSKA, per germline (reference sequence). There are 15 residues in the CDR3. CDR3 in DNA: TGCAGTGCTGGAAACCTCACAGGGATGGGCTACGAGCAGTACTTC. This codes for CSAGNLTGMGYEQYF.

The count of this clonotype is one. Here the CDR3 reads CASSYSGNAEAFF. CDR3 bases: TGTGCCAGCAGTTACTCAGGGAATGCTGAAGCTTTCTTT. This rearrangement joins TRBV6-6 to TRBJ1-1; D not resolved. The length of the CDR3 is 13 residues. V was clipped by 0 bases and J by 6 bases, with 8 bases between them. Germline CDR1 MNHNY, CDR2 SVGAGI (reference sequence).

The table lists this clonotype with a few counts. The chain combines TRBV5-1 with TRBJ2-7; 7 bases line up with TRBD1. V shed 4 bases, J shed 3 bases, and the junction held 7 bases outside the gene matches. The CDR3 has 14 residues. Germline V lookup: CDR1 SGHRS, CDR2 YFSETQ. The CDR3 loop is CASSGRDSHYEQYF. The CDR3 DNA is TGCGCCAGCAGCGGACGGGACAGCCACTACGAGCAGTACTTC.

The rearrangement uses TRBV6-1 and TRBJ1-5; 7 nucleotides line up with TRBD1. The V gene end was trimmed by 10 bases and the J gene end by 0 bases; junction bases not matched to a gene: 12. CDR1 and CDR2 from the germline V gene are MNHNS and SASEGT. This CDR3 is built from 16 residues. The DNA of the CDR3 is TGTGCCACGGAGACAGGGCCGTGGGTTAGCAATCAGCCCCAGCATTTT. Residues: CATETGPWVSNQPQHF.

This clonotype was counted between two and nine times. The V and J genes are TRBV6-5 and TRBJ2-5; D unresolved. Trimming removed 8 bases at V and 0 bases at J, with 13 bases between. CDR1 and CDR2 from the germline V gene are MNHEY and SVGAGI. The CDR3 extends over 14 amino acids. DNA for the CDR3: TGTGCCAGCGGGTCCGGTCTGAACCAAGAGACCCAGTACTTC. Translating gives CASGSGLNQETQYF.

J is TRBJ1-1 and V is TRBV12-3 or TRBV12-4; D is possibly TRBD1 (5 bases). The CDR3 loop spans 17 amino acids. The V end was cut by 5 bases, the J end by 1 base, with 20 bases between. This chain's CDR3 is CASSKGQLTKRNTEAFF. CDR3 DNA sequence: TGTGCCAGCAGTAAGGGGCAACTCACTAAGAGGAACACTGAAGCTTTCTTT.

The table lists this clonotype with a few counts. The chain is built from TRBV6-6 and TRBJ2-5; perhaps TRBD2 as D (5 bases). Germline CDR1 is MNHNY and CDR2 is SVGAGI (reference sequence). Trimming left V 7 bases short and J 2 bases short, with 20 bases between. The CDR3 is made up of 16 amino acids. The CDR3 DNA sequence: TGTGCCAGCACACTACCTAGGACTCTTGGACAAGAGACCCAGTACTTC. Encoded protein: CASTLPRTLGQETQYF.

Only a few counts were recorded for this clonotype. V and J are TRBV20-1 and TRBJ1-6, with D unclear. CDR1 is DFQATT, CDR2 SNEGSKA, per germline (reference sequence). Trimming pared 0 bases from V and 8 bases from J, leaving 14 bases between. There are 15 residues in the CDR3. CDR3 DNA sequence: TGCAGTGCTAGAGATCAACCATTGAAGGATTCACCCCTCCACTTT. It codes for CSARDQPLKDSPLHF.

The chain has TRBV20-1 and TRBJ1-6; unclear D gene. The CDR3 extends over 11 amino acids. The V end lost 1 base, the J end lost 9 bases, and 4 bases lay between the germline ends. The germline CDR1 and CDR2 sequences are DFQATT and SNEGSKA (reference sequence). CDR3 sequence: CSARAGSPLHF. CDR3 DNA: TGCAGTGCTAGAGCGGGTTCACCCCTCCACTTT.

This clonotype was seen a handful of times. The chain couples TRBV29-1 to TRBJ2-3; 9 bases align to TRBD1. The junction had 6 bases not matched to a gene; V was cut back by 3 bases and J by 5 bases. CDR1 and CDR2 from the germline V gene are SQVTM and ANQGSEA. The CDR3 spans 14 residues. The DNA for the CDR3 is TGCAGCGTTGACAGGGACAGGGTTAGAGATACGCAGTATTTT. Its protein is CSVDRDRVRDTQYF.

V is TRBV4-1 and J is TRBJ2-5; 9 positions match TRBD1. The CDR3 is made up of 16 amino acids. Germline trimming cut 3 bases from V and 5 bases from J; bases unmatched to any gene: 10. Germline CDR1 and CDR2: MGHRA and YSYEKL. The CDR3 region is CASSQPYRGRLETQYF. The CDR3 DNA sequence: TGCGCCAGCAGCCAGCCTTACAGGGGGCGTTTGGAGACCCAGTACTTC.

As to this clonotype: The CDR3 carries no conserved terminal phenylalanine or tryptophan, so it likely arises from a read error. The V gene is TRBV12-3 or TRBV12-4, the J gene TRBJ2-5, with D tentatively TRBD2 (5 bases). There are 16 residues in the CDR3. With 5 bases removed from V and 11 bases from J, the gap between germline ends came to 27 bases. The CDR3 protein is CASSLQVAGRLTRQYY. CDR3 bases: TGTGCCAGCAGTCTCCAAGTGGCAGGCCGCCTTACTAGACAGTACTAC.

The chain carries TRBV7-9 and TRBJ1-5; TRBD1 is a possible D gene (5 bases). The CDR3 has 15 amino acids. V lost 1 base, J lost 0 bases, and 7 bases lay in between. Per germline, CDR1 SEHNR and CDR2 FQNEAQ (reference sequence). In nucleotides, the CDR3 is TGTGCCAGCAGCTTAGGAGGGGATAGCAATCAGCCCCAGCATTTT. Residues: CASSLGGDSNQPQHF.

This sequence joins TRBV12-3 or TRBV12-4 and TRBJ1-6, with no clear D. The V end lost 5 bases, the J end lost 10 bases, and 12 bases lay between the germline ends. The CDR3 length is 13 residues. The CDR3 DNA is TGTGCCAGCAGTGTGGAACAGAGCTCACCCCTCCACTTT. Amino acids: CASSVEQSSPLHF.

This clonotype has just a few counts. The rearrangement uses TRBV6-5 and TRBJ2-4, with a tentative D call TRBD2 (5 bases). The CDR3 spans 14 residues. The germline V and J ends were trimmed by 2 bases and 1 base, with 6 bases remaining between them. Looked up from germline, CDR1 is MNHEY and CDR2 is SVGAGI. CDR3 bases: TGTGCCAGCAGTTACAGCGGTGCCAAAAACATTCAGTACTTC. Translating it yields CASSYSGAKNIQYF.

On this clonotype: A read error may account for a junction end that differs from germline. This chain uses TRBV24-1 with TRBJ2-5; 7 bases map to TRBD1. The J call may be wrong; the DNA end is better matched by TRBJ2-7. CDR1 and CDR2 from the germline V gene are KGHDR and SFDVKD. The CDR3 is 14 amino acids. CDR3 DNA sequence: TGTGCCTCCAGTGATTTGGGGACAGCGTACGAGCAGTACTTC. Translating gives CASSDLGTAYEQYF.

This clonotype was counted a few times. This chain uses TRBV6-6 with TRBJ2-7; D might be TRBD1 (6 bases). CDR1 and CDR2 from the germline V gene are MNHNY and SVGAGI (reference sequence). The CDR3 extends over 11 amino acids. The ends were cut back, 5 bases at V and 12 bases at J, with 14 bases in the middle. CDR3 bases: TGTGCCAGCAGTGGTGACAGGTCCCGGTACTTC. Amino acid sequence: CASSGDRSRYF.

CDR3 amino acids: CATSKDRESTGELFF. The CDR3 coding sequence is TGTGCCACCAGCAAAGACAGGGAGAGCACCGGGGAGCTGTTTTTT. The chain employs TRBV15 and TRBJ2-2, with TRBD1 matching 7 bases. This CDR3 region has 15 residues. With V trimmed by 4 bases and J by 4 bases, 6 bases remained unmatched. Germline lookup yields CDR1 LNHNV and CDR2 YYDKDF (reference sequence).

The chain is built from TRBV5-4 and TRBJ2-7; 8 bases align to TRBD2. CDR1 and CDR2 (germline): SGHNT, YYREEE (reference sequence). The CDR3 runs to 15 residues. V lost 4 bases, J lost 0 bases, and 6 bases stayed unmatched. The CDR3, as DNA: TGTGCCAGCAGCCAAAGCGGGGGTTACTCCTACGAGCAGTACTTC. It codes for CASSQSGGYSYEQYF.

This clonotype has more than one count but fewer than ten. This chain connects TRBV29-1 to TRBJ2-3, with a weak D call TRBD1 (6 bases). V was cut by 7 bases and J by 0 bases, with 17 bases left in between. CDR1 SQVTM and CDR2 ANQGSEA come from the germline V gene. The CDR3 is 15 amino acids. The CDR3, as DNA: TGCAGCGGCCTCCAGGACAGACCGAGCACAGATACGCAGTATTTT. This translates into CSGLQDRPSTDTQYF.

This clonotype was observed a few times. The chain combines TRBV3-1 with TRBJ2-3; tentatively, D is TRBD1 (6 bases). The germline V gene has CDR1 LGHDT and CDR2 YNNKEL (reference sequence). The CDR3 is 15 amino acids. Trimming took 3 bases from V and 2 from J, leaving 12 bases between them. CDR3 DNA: TGTGCCAGCAGCCACCGACAGGCCCTCACAGATACGCAGTATTTT. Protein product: CASSHRQALTDTQYF.

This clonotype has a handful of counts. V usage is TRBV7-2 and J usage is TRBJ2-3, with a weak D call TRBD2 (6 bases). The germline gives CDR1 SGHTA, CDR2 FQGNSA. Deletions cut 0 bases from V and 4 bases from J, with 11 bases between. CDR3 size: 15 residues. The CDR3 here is CASSLARAGSDTQYF. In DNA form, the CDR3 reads TGTGCCAGCAGCTTAGCGCGAGCGGGTTCAGATACGCAGTATTTT.

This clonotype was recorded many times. The CDR3 is CASSRPGTGTYEQYF. The CDR3 DNA reads as TGTGCCAGCAGTCGACCCGGGACAGGCACCTACGAGCAGTACTTC. The V gene is TRBV6-2 or TRBV6-3, the J gene TRBJ2-7; TRBD1 agrees at 8 bases. Germline assignment: CDR1 MNHEY and CDR2 SVGEGT. The V and J ends lost 5 bases and 2 bases, in that order; junction bases with no gene match: 8. CDR3 length: 15 residues.